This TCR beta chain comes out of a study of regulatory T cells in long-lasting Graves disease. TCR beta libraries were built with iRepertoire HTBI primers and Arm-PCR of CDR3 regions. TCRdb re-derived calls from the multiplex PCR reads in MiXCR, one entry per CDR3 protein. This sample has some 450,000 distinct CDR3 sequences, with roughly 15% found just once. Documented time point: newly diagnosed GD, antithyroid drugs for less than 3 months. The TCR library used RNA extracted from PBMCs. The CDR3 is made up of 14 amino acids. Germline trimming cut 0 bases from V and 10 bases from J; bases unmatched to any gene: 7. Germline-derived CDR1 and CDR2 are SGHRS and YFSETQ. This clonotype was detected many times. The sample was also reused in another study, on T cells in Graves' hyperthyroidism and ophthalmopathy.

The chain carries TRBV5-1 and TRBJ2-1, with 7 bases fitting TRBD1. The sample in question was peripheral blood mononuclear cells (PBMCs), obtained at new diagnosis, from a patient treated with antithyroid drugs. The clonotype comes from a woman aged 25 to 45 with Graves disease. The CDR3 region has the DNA TGCGCCAGCAGCTTGGGGACAGGACGGAGAGAGCAGTTCTTC. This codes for CASSLGTGRREQFF.